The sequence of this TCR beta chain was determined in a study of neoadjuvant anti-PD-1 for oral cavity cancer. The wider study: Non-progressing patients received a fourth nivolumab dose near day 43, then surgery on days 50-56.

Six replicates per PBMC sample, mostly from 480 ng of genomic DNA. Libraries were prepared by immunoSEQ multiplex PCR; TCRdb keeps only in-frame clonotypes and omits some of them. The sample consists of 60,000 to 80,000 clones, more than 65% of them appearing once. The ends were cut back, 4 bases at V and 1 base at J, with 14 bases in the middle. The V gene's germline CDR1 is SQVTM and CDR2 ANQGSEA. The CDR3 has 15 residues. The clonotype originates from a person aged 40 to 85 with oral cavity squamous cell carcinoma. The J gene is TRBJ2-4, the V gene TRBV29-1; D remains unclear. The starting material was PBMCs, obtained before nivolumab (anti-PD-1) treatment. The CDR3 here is CSVGDPTSAKNIQYF. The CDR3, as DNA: TGCAGCGTTGGAGACCCCACCTCCGCCAAAAACATTCAGTACTTC.